This T cell receptor beta chain originates from a study of Tregs in tolerant kidney transplant recipients. Study-level points and caveats: Validation in larger populations is needed because few patients were studied.

Sequencing was performed with immunoSEQ multiplex PCR; in TCRdb, only in-frame clones are kept and a portion is missing. This table has more than 60,000 clones, 85% to 90% appearing once. From germline, CDR1 is GTSNPN and CDR2 SVGIG (reference sequence). The CDR3 extends over 17 amino acids. V lost 2 bases and J lost 0, with 20 bases in between. For this clone: Its antigen is not identified.

Unstimulated regulatory T cells (CD4+CD25+CD127-), CD4+CD25- non-regulatory cells, CD4 and CD8 cells were FACS-sorted from thawed PBMCs. This clonotype originated in a human donor who received a combined kidney and bone marrow transplant. Sample: CD4+ T cells from blood, taken before the transplant. The chain recombines TRBV30 with TRBJ2-7; D not certain. The CDR3 is CAWSPTDSPPSSYEQYF. In DNA, the CDR3 is TGTGCCTGGAGTCCCACAGATTCACCGCCAAGCTCCTACGAGCAGTACTTC.